This T cell receptor beta chain originates from a study of shared clonotypes between healthy human individuals. Study in general: Per donor, three plates held CD4 naive cells, three held CD4 memory, two held CD8 naive and one held CD8 memory.

Template for every sorted-subset replicate PCR totaled about 0.2 ug DNA, approximately 30,000 T cell genomes. The table came from immunoSEQ multiplex PCR; TCRdb's copy has only in-frame clones and leaves some out. Of some 1.5 million clones listed, 95% to 99% are singletons. For this clone: The antigen remains unidentified.

The V and J ends lost 1 base and 6 bases respectively, with 16 bases between them. Germline V gives CDR1 SNHLY, CDR2 FYNNEI. This CDR3 contains 16 residues. General study points: The study found roughly 5% of naive CD4 clonotypes shared across a handful of donors.

The study drew its donors from healthy HIV-negative adults without recent acute infections or vaccinations. This chain connects TRBV2 to TRBJ2-1; D is possibly TRBD2 (6 bases). The sequenced sample consisted of naive CD4+ T cells sorted from blood. This sample's subset: CD45RA+ positively selected. The receptor's source is a man aged 25-40 years in good health. The CDR3, as DNA: TGTGCCAGCAGTGAAGTTATACTAGCCGGCGTCAATGAGCAGTTCTTC. It encodes CASSEVILAGVNEQFF.